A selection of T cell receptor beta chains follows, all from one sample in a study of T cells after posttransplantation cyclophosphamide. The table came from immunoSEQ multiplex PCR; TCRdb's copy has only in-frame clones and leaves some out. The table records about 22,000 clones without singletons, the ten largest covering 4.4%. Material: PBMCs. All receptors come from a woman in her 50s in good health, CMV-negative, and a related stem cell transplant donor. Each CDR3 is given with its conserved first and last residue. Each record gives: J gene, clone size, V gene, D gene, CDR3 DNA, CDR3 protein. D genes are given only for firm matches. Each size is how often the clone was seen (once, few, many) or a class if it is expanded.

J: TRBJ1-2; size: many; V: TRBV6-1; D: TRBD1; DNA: TGTGCCAGCAGTGACTTCCCGGGACAGGAATATGGCTACACCTTC; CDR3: CASSDFPGQEYGYTF
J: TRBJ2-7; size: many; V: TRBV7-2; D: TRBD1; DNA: TGTGCCAGCAGCTCAAGGACAGGGCCCTACGAGCAGTACTTC; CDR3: CASSSRTGPYEQYF
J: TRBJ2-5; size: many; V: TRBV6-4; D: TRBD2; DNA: TGTGCCAGCTTAGTGCGTCCCCATGCAGCGGGAGGTGAGACCCAGTACTTC; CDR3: CASLVRPHAAGGETQYF
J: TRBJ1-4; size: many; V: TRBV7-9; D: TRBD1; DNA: TGTGCCAGCAGCTCCTCCGGGACAGAGAATGAAAAACTGTTTTTT; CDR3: CASSSSGTENEKLFF
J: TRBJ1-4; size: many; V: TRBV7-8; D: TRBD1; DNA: TGTGCCAGCAGCGGGGGACAGGGTATAGAGGAAAAACTGTTTTTT; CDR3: CASSGGQGIEEKLFF
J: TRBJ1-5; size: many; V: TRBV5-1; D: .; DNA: TGCGCCAGCAGCTTGGAGGGGGGGATAGGTCAGCCCCAGCATTTT; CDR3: CASSLEGGIGQPQHF
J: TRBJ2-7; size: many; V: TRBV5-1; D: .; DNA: TGCGCCAGCAGCTTGGGGTCAGTCAGGCAATTCGAGCAGTACTTC; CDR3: CASSLGSVRQFEQYF
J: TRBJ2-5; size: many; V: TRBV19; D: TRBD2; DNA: TGTGCCAGTAGCCCAGCGGGGGGTCTGGCAGTAGCCCAGTACTTC; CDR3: CASSPAGGLAVAQYF
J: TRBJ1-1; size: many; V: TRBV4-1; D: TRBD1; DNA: TGCGCCAGCAGCCAAGACGGGACAGGGAGGGTGGCTTTCTTT; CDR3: CASSQDGTGRVAFF
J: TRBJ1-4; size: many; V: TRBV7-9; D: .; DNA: TGTGCCAGCAGCTTACGAGGGAGCGGAACTAATGAAAAACTGTTTTTT; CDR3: CASSLRGSGTNEKLFF
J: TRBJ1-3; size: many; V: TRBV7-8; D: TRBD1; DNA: TGTGCCAGCAGCGGCAGGACAGGATTGGGAAACACCATATATTTT; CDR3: CASSGRTGLGNTIYF
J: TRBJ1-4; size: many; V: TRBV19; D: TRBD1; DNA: TGTGCCAGTAGTCTGGGACAGGGGGCCCTTAATGAAAAACTGTTTTTT; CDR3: CASSLGQGALNEKLFF
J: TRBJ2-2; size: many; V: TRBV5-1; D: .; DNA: TGCGCCAGCAGCTTATATGTGGCAGGGAATACCGGGGAGCTGTTTTTT; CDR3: CASSLYVAGNTGELFF
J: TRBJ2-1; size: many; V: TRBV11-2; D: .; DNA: TGTGCCACCCAAGCGATCCTTTCCTACAATGAGCAGTTCTTC; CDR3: CATQAILSYNEQFF
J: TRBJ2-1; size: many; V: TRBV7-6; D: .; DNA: TGTGCCAGCAGCCTAGACAGCTACAATGAGCAGTTCTTC; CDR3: CASSLDSYNEQFF
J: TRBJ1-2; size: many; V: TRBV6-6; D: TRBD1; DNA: TGTGCCAGCACCTATACCCGGACAGGGGAAAACTATGGCTACACCTTC; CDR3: CASTYTRTGENYGYTF
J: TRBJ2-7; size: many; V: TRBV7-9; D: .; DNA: TGTGCCAGCAGCTTAGCAGACGGAGCCTACGAGCAGTACTTC; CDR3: CASSLADGAYEQYF
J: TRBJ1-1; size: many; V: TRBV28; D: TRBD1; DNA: TGTGCCAGCATACAGACAGGGGGAAGGTCTGAAGCTTTCTTT; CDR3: CASIQTGGRSEAFF
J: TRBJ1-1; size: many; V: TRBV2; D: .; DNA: TGTGCCAGCAGTGAGTCGTCAGCGGGGACTGAAGCTTTCTTT; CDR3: CASSESSAGTEAFF
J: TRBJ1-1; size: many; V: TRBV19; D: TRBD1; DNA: TGTGCCAGTAGTCCCCGTCACAGGGGGGGCACTGAAGCTTTCTTT; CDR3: CASSPRHRGGTEAFF
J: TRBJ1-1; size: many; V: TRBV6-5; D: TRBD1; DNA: TGTGCCAGCAGTTACGGGGGGACAGGGCGGTTCGCTGAAGCTTTCTTT; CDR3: CASSYGGTGRFAEAFF
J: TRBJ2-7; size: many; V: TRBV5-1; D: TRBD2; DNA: TGCGCCAGCAGCTTGGTTCTCCCTAGCGGGTCCTACGAGCAGTACTTC; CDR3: CASSLVLPSGSYEQYF
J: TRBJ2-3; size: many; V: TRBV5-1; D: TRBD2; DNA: TGCGCCAGCAGCTATCTGGGAGCGGGAGAGGTCGGGACAGATACGCAGTATTTT; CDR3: CASSYLGAGEVGTDTQYF
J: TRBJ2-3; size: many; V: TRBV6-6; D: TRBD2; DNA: TGTGCCAGCAGTTACCCAGCGGGGGGCACAGATACGCAGTATTTT; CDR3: CASSYPAGGTDTQYF
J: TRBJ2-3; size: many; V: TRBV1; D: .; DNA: TGCACCAGCAGCCCGCAAACTTTTGACCCGGATAACGAAACTATTACGCAGTATTTT; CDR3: CTSSPQTFDPDNETITQYF
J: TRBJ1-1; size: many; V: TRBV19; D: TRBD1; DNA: TGTGCCAGTAGTTCTTCGTCCGGGACAGGGGGCACTGAAGCTTTCTTT; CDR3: CASSSSSGTGGTEAFF